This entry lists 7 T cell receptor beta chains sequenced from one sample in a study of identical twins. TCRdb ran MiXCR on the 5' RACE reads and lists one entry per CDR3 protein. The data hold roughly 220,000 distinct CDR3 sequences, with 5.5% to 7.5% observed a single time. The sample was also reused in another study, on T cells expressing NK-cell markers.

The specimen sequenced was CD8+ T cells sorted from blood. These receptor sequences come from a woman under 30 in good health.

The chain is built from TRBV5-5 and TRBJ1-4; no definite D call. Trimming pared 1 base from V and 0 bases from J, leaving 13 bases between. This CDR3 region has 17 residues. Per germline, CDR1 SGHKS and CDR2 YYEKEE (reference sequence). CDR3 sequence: CASSLYQESATNEKLFF. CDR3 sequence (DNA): TGTGCCAGCAGCTTGTACCAGGAGTCCGCAACTAATGAAAAACTGTTTTTT.

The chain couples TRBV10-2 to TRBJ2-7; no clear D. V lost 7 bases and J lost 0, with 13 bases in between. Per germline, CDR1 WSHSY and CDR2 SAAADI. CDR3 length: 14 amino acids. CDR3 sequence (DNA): TGCGCCAGCACCCTGACTGGCCCCTCCTACGAGCAGTACTTC. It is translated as CASTLTGPSYEQYF.

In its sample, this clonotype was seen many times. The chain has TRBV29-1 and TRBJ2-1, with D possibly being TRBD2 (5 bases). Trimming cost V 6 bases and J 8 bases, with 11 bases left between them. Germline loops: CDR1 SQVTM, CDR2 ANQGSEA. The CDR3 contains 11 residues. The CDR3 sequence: CSVVWRDEQFF. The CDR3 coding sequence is TGCAGCGTCGTCTGGCGGGATGAGCAGTTCTTC.

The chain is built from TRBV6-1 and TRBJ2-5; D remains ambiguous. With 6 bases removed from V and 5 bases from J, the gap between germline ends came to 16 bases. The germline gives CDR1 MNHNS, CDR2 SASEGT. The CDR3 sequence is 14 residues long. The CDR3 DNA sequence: TGTGCCAGCAGCCCTCCTGGTGGAGCGGAGACCCAGTACTTC. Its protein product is CASSPPGGAETQYF.

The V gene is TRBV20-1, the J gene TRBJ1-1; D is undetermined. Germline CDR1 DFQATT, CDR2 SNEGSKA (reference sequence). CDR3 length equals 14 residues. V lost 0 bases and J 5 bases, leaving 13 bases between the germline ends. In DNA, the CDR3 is TGCAGTGCTAGAGATCTGATGGGAGAGACTGAAGCTTTCTTT. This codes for CSARDLMGETEAFF.

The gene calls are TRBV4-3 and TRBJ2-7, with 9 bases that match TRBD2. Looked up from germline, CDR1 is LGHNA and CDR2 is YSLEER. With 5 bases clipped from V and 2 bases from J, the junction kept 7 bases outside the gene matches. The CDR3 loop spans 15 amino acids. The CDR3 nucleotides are TGCGCCAGCAGCTATAGACTAGCGGCCCCCTACGAGCAGTACTTC. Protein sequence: CASSYRLAAPYEQYF.

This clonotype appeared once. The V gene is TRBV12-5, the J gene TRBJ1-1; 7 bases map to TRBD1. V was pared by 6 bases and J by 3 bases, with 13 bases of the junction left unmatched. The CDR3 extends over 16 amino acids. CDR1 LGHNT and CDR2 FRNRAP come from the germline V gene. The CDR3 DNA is TGTGCTAGTGGCTTCGGGACAGCTAAGGGAGACACTGAAGCTTTCTTT. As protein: CASGFGTAKGDTEAFF. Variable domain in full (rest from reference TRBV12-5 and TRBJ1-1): DARVTQTPRHKVTEMGQEVTMRCQPILGHNTVFWYRQTMMQGLELLAYFRNRAPLDDSGMPKDRFSAEMPDATLATLKIQPSEPRDSAVYFCASGFGTAKGDTEAFFGQGTRLTVV.